This TCR beta chain was observed in a study of blood T cell repertoires in COVID-19. Whole-study context: Sources were T cells, B-cell-depleted T cells, or PBMCs; the material itself was cDNA or gDNA.

Only in-frame clones appear in the TCRdb table, and some are missing; sequencing was by immunoSEQ multiplex PCR. Here the sample spans 200,000 to 250,000 clones, roughly 86% being singletons. The CDR3 is made up of 15 amino acids. V was pared by 6 bases and J by 1 base, with 18 bases between. Per the germline V gene, CDR1 is SQVTM and CDR2 is ANQGSEA. The chain joins TRBV29-1 to TRBJ1-1; TRBD1 might be the D (6 bases). The receptor's source is a woman aged 40-49 years with acute or convalescent COVID-19. Sequenced material: peripheral blood. CDR3 amino acids: CSVRKGGAGNTEAFF. The CDR3 nucleotides are TGCAGCGTCAGAAAGGGGGGGGCCGGGAACACTGAAGCTTTCTTT.